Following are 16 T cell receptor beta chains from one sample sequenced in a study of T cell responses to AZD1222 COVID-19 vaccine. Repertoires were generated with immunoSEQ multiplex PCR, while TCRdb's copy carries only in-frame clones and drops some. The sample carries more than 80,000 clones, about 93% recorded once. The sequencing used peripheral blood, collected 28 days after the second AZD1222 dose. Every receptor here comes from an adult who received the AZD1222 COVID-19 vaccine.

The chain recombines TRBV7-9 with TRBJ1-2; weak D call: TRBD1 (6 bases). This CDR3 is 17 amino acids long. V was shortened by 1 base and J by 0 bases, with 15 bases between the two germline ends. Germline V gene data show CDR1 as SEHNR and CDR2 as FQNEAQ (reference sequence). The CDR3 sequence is CASSLVGGGRPNYGYTF. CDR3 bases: TGTGCCAGCAGCTTAGTAGGTGGGGGCAGGCCTAACTATGGCTACACCTTC.

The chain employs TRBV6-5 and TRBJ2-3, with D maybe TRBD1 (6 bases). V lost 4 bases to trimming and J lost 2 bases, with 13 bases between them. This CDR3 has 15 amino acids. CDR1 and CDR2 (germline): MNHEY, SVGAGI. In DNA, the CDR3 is TGTGCCAGCAGTTCACTACAGGGTTTCACAGATACGCAGTATTTT. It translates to CASSSLQGFTDTQYF.

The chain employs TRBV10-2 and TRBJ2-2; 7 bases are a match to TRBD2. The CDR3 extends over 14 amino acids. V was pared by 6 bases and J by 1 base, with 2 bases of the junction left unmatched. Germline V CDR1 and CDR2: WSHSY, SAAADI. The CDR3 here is CASRVAGNTGELFF. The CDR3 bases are TGCGCCAGCAGGGTAGCGGGGAACACCGGGGAGCTGTTTTTT.

CDR3 protein: CASSLVRSRGDAEAFF. The CDR3 DNA follows: TGTGCCAGCAGCTTGGTACGTTCACGGGGAGACGCTGAAGCTTTCTTT. The V and J genes are TRBV5-6 and TRBJ1-1; D is unclear. The CDR3 runs to 16 residues. Germline loops: CDR1 SGHDT, CDR2 YYEEEE. Trimming took off 0 bases at V and 6 bases at J, with 18 bases between the two ends.

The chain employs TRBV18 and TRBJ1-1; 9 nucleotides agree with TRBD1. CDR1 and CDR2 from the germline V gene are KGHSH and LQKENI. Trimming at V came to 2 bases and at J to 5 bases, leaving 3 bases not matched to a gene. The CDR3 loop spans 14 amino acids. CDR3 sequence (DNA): TGTGCCAGCTCACCAGACAGGGGGTTTACTGAAGCTTTCTTT. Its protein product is CASSPDRGFTEAFF.

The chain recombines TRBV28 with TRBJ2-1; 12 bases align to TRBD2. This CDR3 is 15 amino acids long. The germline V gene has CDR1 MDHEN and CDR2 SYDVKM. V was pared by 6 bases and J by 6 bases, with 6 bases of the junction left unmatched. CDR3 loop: CASRTGLAGSNEQFF. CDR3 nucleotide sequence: TGTGCCAGCAGAACAGGACTAGCGGGGAGCAATGAGCAGTTCTTC.

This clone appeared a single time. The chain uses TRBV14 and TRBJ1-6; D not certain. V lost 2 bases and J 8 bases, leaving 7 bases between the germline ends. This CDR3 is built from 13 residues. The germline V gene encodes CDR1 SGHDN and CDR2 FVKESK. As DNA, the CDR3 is TGTGCCAGCAGCCAATCCCCGCATTCACCCCTCCACTTT. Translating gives CASSQSPHSPLHF.

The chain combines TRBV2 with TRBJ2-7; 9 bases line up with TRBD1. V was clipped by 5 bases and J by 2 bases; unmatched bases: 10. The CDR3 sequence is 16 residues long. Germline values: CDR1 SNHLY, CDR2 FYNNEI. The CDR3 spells CASSKTGQGKAYEQYF. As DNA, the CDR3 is TGTGCCAGCAGTAAAACAGGACAGGGGAAGGCCTACGAGCAGTACTTC. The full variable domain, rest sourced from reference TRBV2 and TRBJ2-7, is EPEVTQTPSHQVTQMGQEVILRCVPISNHLYFYWYRQILGQKVEFLVSFYNNEISEKSEIFDDQFSVERPDGSNFTLKIRSTKLEDSAMYFCASSKTGQGKAYEQYFGPGTRLTVT.

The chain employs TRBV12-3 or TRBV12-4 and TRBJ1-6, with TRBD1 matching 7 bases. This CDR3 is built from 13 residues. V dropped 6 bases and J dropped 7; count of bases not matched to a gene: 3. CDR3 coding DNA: TGTGCCAGCAGGTTGACAGGGAATTCACCCCTCCACTTT. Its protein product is CASRLTGNSPLHF.

The CDR3 here is CASSSNRDRVGYTF. CDR3 coding DNA: TGTGCCAGCAGTTCAAACCGGGACAGGGTTGGCTACACCTTC. The gene calls are TRBV27 and TRBJ1-2, with TRBD1 matching 9 bases. Germline CDR1 reads MNHEY; CDR2 reads SMNVEV (reference sequence). CDR3 size: 14 residues. V shed 4 bases, J shed 7 bases, and the junction held 7 bases outside the gene matches.

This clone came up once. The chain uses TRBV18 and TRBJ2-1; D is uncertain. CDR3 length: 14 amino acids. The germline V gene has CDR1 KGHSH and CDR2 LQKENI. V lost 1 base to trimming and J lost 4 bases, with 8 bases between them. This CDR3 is CASSPRNGYNEQFF. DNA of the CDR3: TGTGCCAGCTCACCACGGAACGGTTACAATGAGCAGTTCTTC. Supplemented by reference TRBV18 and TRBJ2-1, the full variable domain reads NAGVMQNPRHLVRRRGQEARLRCSPMKGHSHVYWYRQLPEEGLKFMVYLQKENIIDESGMPKERFSAEFPKEGPSILRIQQVVRGDSAAYFCASSPRNGYNEQFFGPGTRLTVL.

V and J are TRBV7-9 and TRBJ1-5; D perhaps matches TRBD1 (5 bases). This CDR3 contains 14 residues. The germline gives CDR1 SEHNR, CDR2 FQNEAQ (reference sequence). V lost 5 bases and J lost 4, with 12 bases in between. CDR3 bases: TGTGCCAGCAGCACCGACAGCCGTAATCAGCCCCAGCATTTT. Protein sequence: CASSTDSRNQPQHF.

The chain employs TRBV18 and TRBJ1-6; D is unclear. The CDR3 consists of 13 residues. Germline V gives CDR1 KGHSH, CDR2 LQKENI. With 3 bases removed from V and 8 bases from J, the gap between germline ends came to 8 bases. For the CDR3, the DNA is TGTGCCAGCTCACCGGTCGGGGATTCACCCCTCCACTTT. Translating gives CASSPVGDSPLHF.

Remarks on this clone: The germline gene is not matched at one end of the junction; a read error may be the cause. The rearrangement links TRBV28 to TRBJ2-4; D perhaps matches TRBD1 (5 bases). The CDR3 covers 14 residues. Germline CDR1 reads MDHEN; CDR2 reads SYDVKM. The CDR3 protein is CASSSEGVRASKGF. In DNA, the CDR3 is TGTGCCAGCAGCTCCGAAGGTGTCCGAGCCTCCAAGGGGTTC.

The CDR3 here is CASSDWGEQPQHF. CDR3 nucleotide sequence: TGTGCCAGCAGTGATTGGGGGGAACAGCCCCAGCATTTT. The chain has TRBV6-1 and TRBJ1-5, with a tentative D call TRBD1 (5 bases). CDR3 length equals 13 residues. CDR1 is MNHNS, CDR2 SASEGT, per germline. The V and J ends lost 3 bases and 7 bases respectively, with 10 bases between them.

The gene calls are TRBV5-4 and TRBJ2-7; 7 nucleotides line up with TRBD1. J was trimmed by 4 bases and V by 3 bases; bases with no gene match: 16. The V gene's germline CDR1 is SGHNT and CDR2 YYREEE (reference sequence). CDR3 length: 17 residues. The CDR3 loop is CASSSDGTVGFLYEQYF. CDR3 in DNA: TGTGCCAGCAGCTCGGACGGGACAGTGGGGTTTCTGTACGAGCAGTACTTC.